This entry is about one TCR beta chain. This clonotype is medium-sized (0.01 to 0.1%) by frequency; its count is not recorded. The antigen it recognizes is unknown. Receptor amplification or capture employed 10x single-cell sequencing. CSF cells were profiled with 10X Genomics single-cell V(D)J and 5' gene-expression libraries. CSF single-cell TCR libraries were sequenced on an Illumina NextSeq550. In the paper's pipeline: After V(D)J reads were mapped to the vdj-GRCh38 alts ensemble 2.0.0 reference, the Cell Ranger vdj pipeline was used to analyse the reads. Clonotypes were defined as cell barcodes sharing the same set of productive CDR3 nucleotide sequences. To link clonality with transcriptional profiles, clonotype information was incorporated into Seurat v3.0 gene-expression metadata. Any CSF cell with more than 1,800 genes, more than 7,500 UMIs or more than 10% mitochondrial reads was excluded. CDR3-beta sequences were compared against VDJdb to identify TCRs with known antigen specificity. The network analysis of clone sharing was performed with the R package qgraph and was limited to TCRs that had complete alpha and beta chains. Following reprocessing of the reads by TCRdb, the data hold one row per CDR3 protein sequence and no DNA is available. These V and J calls originate from TCRdb's pipeline instead of the authors' own analysis. The sample's records list some 960 distinct CDR3 sequences. The top ten constitute approximately 14% of the sample.

Every participant was in good physical condition and had no acute infectious disease. A live/dead marker was used to sort live CSF cells for droplet-based sequencing. CSF was obtained by lumbar puncture, and immune cells were pelleted by centrifugation at 300g. CSF samples were inspected for red blood cells, and any blood-contaminated sample was excluded. CSF cells were cryopreserved by placing the cells in freezing medium, freezing the cells overnight at -80 degrees C, and then storing the cells in liquid nitrogen. CSF samples were stored for less than seven months before analysis. This sample was included in a study of CD8 T cells in cerebrospinal fluid in Alzheimer's disease (dated by TCRdb to about 2020). Some background on the complete study: The study assessed CSF T cell clonal expansion with two single-cell approaches: plate-based nested PCR sequencing and droplet-based sequencing. The study examined whether cerebrospinal fluid from healthy elderly individuals and from patients with neurodegenerative disease contained clonally expanded T cells. The droplet-based CSF analysis comparing patients with controls included about 9 healthy controls (roughly 11,000 cells) and about 9 patients with MCI or Alzheimer's disease (approximately 9,800 cells). A total of some 24 samples were covered by the CSF gene-expression analysis, in which Parkinson's disease patients were included. What the authors observed across the whole study: The EBV-specific clones were neither the most highly expanded clones nor enriched among patients. A higher percentage of TCRs was made up by the largest CSF clone in patients with MCI or Alzheimer's disease than in controls. The overall clonality comparison included only samples with detectable clones (approximately 11 healthy, 5 MCI, 5 AD, 6 PD). When data were pooled, 4 of 6 Alzheimer's patients but only 1 of 10 healthy subjects had a highly expanded clone, defined as at least 3% of TCRs. Finding EBV-specific TCRs in CSF, the authors cautioned, does not establish a causal link between EBV and Alzheimer's disease.

The source material was cerebrospinal fluid. This TCR was recovered from a human donor in good health.

The CDR3 here reads CSVEGRASGSFYNEQFF. This chain is built from TRBV29-1 and TRBJ2-1; TCRdb designates TRBD2, a call that cannot be tested without DNA. The CDR3 runs 17 residues from the cysteine to the phenylalanine. No DNA has been recorded. The germline V gene yields SQVTM for CDR1 and ANQGSEA for CDR2.